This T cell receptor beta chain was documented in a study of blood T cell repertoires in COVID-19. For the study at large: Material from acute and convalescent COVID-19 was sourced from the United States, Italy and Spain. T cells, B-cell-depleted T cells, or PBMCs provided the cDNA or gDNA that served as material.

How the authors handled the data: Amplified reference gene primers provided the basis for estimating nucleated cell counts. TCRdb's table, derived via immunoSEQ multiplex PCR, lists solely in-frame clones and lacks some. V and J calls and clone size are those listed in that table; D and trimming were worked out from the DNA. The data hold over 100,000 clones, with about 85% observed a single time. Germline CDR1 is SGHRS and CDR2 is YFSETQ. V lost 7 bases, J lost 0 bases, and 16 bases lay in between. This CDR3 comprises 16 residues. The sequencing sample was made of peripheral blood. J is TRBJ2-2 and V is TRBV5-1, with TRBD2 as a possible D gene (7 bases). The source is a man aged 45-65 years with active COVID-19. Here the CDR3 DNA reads TGCGCCAGCGGGGGGGAACAGGGAGCGAACACCGGGGAGCTGTTTTTT. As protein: CASGGEQGANTGELFF. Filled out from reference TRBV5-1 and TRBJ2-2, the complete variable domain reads KAGVTQTPRYLIKTRGQQVTLSCSPISGHRSVSWYQQTPGQGLQFLFEYFSETQRNKGNFPGRFSGRQFSNSRSEMNVSTLELGDSALYLCASGGEQGANTGELFFGEGSRLTVL.